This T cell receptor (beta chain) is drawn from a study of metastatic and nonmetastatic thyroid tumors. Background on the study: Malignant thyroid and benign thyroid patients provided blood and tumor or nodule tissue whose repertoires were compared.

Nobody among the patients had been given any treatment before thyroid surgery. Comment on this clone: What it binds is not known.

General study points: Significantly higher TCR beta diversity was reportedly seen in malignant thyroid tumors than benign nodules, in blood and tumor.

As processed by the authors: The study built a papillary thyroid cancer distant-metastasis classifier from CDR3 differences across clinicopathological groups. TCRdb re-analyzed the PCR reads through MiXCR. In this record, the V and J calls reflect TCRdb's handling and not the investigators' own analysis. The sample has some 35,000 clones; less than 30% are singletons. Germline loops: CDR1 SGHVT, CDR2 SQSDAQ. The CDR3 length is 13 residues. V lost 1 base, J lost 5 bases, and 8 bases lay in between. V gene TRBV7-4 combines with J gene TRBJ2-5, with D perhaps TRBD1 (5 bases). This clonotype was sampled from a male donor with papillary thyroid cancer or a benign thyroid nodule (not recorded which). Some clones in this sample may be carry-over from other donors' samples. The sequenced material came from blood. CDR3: CASSLEGVETQYF. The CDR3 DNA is TGTGCCAGCAGCTTAGAAGGGGTGGAGACCCAGTACTTC.